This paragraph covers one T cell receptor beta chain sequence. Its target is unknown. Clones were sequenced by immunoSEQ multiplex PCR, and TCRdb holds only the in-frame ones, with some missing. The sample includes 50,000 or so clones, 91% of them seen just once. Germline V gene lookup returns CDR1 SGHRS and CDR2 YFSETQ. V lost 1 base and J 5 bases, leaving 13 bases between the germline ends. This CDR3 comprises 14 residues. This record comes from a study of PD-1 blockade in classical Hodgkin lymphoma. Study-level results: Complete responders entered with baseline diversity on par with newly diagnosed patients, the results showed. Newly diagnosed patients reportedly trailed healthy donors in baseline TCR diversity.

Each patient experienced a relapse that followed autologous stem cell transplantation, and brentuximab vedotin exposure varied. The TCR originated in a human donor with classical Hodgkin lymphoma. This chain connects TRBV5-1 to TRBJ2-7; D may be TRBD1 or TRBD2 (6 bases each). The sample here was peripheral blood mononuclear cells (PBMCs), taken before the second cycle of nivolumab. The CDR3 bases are TGCGCCAGCAGCTTGTACCCCGGGGGCAACGAGCAGTACTTC. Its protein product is CASSLYPGGNEQYF.